This TCR beta chain was found in a study of cytomegalovirus exposure and HLA in healthy donors. In the study overall: Later, an analysis reported that the approximately 120 validation repertoires had used the same platform as the approximately 690 first-cohort repertoires. Study-level findings and limits: That first-cohort TCR clusters tended to co-occur in the roughly 120 validation repertoires was found in a later analysis. The study put under 200 TCR beta chains on its list as cytomegalovirus-associated. Testing in vitro showed a few CMV-associated chains specific for CMV antigens.

Worth noting for this clone: Its antigen remains unknown.

CDR1 is MNHNS, CDR2 SASEGT, per germline. This CDR3 is built from 12 residues. V lost 3 bases and J 4 bases, leaving 7 bases between the germline ends. Profiling relied on immunoSEQ multiplex PCR, and the TCRdb table lists in-frame clones only, not all of them. The sample has some 150,000 clones, approximately 91% seen once; the top ten hold more than 2.5%. The receptor was isolated from a woman younger than 35 in good health and CMV-seropositive. The rearrangement joins TRBV6-1 to TRBJ2-7; a possible D gene is TRBD2 (6 bases). The specimen was PBMCs. CDR3 region: CASSDGRYEQYF. DNA of the CDR3: TGTGCCAGCAGTGACGGGAGATACGAGCAGTACTTC.